The present TCR beta chain was sequenced within a study of siplizumab effects on memory and regulatory T cells. Findings of the study overall: Proof of suppressive function in proliferating Tregs from siplizumab cultures was not established. Both greater diversity than memory cells and a major contribution to the alloresponse seemed to characterize naive T cells. Unstimulated subset assignment was obtained for only a minor fraction of alloreactive clones.

In regard to this clone: The antigen is not known.

Trimming cost V 0 bases and J 4 bases, with 14 bases left between them. This CDR3 spans 15 amino acids. Germline loops: CDR1 SGHRS, CDR2 YFSETQ. Sequencing was performed with immunoSEQ multiplex PCR; in TCRdb, only in-frame clones are kept and a portion is missing. The table records 100,000 to 120,000 clones, roughly 92% of them present only once. The receptor comes from a human donor in good health. The genes are TRBV5-1 and TRBJ2-7; TRBD1 might be the D (5 bases). The sample consisted of CD4+ T cells sorted from blood. Here the CDR3 reads CASSLDSPGSYEQYF. CDR3 sequence (DNA): TGCGCCAGCAGCTTGGATAGTCCAGGGTCGTACGAGCAGTACTTC.